The 17 T cell receptor beta chains reported below all come from one sample, sequenced in a study of lymphopenia after photon versus proton radiotherapy. TCRdb keeps only in-frame clones here, not all; method: immunoSEQ multiplex PCR. The sample records roughly 7,300 clones, approximately 89% being singletons. Specimen: peripheral blood, collected from a patient treated with photon-based radiotherapy. The receptors were sampled from a man aged 55 to 69 with cholangiocarcinoma.

This clone was picked up a small number of times. The J gene is TRBJ2-1, the V gene TRBV5-1; a weak D match, TRBD1 (6 bases). Trimming took 0 bases from V and 3 from J, leaving 7 bases between them. This CDR3 is 14 amino acids long. Germline CDR1 is SGHRS and CDR2 is YFSETQ. Here the CDR3 reads CASSLGGGYNEQFF. CDR3 bases: TGCGCCAGCAGCTTGGGAGGGGGCTACAATGAGCAGTTCTTC.

The count of this clone is one. V and J are TRBV7-5 and TRBJ2-2; the table's D call of TRBD2 was not tested on the DNA. TRBV7-5 has pseudogene status. The CDR3 consists of 14 residues. As DNA, the CDR3 is TGTGCCAGCAGCTTTAATCCTAACACCGGGGAGCTGTTTTTT. It encodes CASSFNPNTGELFF.

The V gene is TRBV11-2, the J gene TRBJ2-5; D perhaps matches TRBD2 (5 bases). This CDR3 contains 16 residues. Germline V gives CDR1 SGHAT, CDR2 FQNNGV. The germline V and J ends were trimmed by 1 base and 5 bases, with 17 bases remaining between them. The CDR3 DNA is TGTGCCAGCAGCTTAGTCGGGCGGTCGGGGATGGAGACCCAGTACTTC. Translated: CASSLVGRSGMETQYF.

This clone has a handful of counts. The chain joins TRBV10-2 to TRBJ1-2; possibly TRBD1 for D (5 bases). Trimming pared 3 bases from V and 4 bases from J, leaving 12 bases between. CDR1 is WSHSY, CDR2 SAAADI, per germline. This CDR3 is built from 14 residues. CDR3: CASSEEGNFYGYTF. Written as DNA, the CDR3 is TGCGCCAGCAGTGAAGAGGGGAATTTCTATGGCTACACCTTC.

This chain uses TRBV2 with TRBJ1-1; D is unclear. Germline V CDR1 and CDR2: SNHLY, FYNNEI. The V and J ends lost 8 bases and 1 base respectively, with 5 bases between them. This CDR3 has 11 residues. The CDR3 sequence: CASSANTEAFF. In DNA form, the CDR3 reads TGTGCCAGCTCGGCGAACACTGAAGCTTTCTTT.

The chain is built from TRBV4-3 and TRBJ2-7; 7 nucleotides match TRBD1. The V and J ends lost 2 bases and 2 bases, in that order; junction bases with no gene match: 3. Germline V gene lookup returns CDR1 LGHNA and CDR2 YSLEER. The CDR3 extends over 14 amino acids. CDR3 DNA sequence: TGCGCCAGCAGCCAACGACAGGGTGCCTACGAGCAGTACTTC. It specifies CASSQRQGAYEQYF.

V gene TRBV7-8 combines with J gene TRBJ2-3; tentatively, D is TRBD2 (6 bases). Trimming took 3 bases from V and 3 from J, leaving 19 bases between them. The CDR3 extends over 17 amino acids. The V gene's germline CDR1 is SGHVS and CDR2 FQNEAQ. The CDR3 protein is CASSFRRGIVDTDTQYF. CDR3 coding DNA: TGTGCCAGCAGCTTCAGGAGGGGTATTGTGGATACAGATACGCAGTATTTT. The entire variable domain, with the rest obtained from reference TRBV7-8 and TRBJ2-3, is as follows: GAGVSQSPRYKVAKRGQDVALRCDPISGHVSLFWYQQALGQGPEFLTYFQNEAQLDKSGLPSDRFFAERPEGSVSTLKIQRTQQEDSAVYLCASSFRRGIVDTDTQYFGPGTRLTVL.

V is TRBV7-8 and J is TRBJ1-1; D is unresolved. V lost 1 base and J 7 bases, leaving 10 bases between the germline ends. CDR1 SGHVS and CDR2 FQNEAQ come from the germline V gene. This CDR3 spans 13 amino acids. The CDR3 here is CASSLDEDLEAFF. CDR3 bases: TGTGCCAGCAGCTTAGATGAGGACCTTGAAGCTTTCTTT.

The rearrangement joins TRBV29-1 to TRBJ2-2, with TRBD2 matching over 12 bases. Germline CDR1 SQVTM, CDR2 ANQGSEA. The CDR3 loop spans 15 amino acids. Unmatched junction bases numbered 4, after V lost 7 bases and J lost 1 base. The CDR3 loop reads CSAVLAGGNTGELFF. CDR3 nucleotides: TGCAGCGCCGTACTAGCGGGAGGGAACACCGGGGAGCTGTTTTTT.

The chain has TRBV5-5 and TRBJ2-7; 8 bases map to TRBD2. The J segment lost 3 bases and the V segment lost 2 bases, leaving 4 bases of the junction unmatched. The CDR3 is 14 amino acids. Germline values: CDR1 SGHKS, CDR2 YYEKEE (reference sequence). The CDR3 DNA follows: TGTGCCAGCAGCTTAGCGGGAGAGGGCTACGAGCAGTACTTC. This encodes CASSLAGEGYEQYF.

This clone was counted a few times. The chain carries TRBV18 and TRBJ2-3, with 7 bases matching TRBD1. The CDR3 spans 15 residues. V dropped 2 bases and J dropped 6; count of bases not matched to a gene: 8. Germline V CDR1 and CDR2: KGHSH, LQKENI. The DNA for the CDR3 is TGTGCCAGCTCACCATTCCGGGACAGCCGGGATACGCAGTATTTT. The encoded protein is CASSPFRDSRDTQYF.

The V gene is TRBV19, the J gene TRBJ1-6; 11 nucleotides agree with TRBD1. In germline, CDR1 is LNHDA, CDR2 SQIVND (reference sequence). This CDR3 is built from 16 residues. V trimming: 5 bases; J trimming: 4 bases; junction bases outside the gene matches: 4. The CDR3 reads CASSVGTGGYNSPLHF. For the CDR3, the DNA is TGTGCCAGTAGTGTCGGGACAGGGGGTTATAATTCACCCCTCCACTTT.

V gene TRBV6-4 combines with J gene TRBJ2-2, with D possibly TRBD2 on 6 matching bases. Between the trimmed V and J ends, which lost 7 bases and 0 bases, there was a span of 12 bases. Germline V gene sequence: CDR1 MRHNA, CDR2 SNTAGT. This CDR3 contains 15 residues. The CDR3 spells CASTYWDSNTGELFF. CDR3 sequence (DNA): TGTGCCAGCACCTATTGGGACTCGAACACCGGGGAGCTGTTTTTT.

The J gene is TRBJ1-4, the V gene TRBV7-9, with 8 bases that match TRBD1. Germline assignment: CDR1 SEHNR and CDR2 FQNEAQ (reference sequence). The J segment lost 3 bases and the V segment lost 7 bases, leaving 16 bases of the junction unmatched. The CDR3 is 18 amino acids. The CDR3 reads CASTSYAGGTGSNEKLFF. CDR3 DNA sequence: TGTGCCAGCACCTCCTATGCAGGGGGGACAGGTTCTAATGAAAAACTGTTTTTT.

The DNA of the CDR3 is TGTGCCAGCAGCCGACCCCAATACGAGCAGTACTTC. Protein: CASSRPQYEQYF. The rearrangement joins TRBV5-4 to TRBJ2-7, with D hard to call. CDR1 is SGHNT, CDR2 YYREEE, per germline (reference sequence). The CDR3 loop spans 12 amino acids. V lost 4 bases to trimming and J lost 4 bases, with 9 bases between them.

This clone has only one observation. The genes are TRBV4-2 and TRBJ2-1, with 7 positions matching TRBD1. V lost 1 base, J lost 0 bases, and 3 bases stayed unmatched. Per the germline V gene, CDR1 is LGHNA and CDR2 is YNFKEQ. The CDR3 runs 16 residues. In nucleotides, the CDR3 is TGTGCCAGCAGCCAAGTAAGGGACAGCTCCTACAATGAGCAGTTCTTC. Translation: CASSQVRDSSYNEQFF.

The V call is TRBV6-5, the J call TRBJ1-1; 7 positions match TRBD1. The germline V gene encodes CDR1 MNHEY and CDR2 SVGAGI. This CDR3 has 14 amino acids. J was trimmed by 0 bases and V by 6 bases; bases with no gene match: 4. CDR3 coding DNA: TGTGCCAGCAGGGACAGGTACATGAACACTGAAGCTTTCTTT. Residues: CASRDRYMNTEAFF.